This T cell receptor (beta chain) was sequenced in a study of T cell responses to AZD1222 COVID-19 vaccine. Study as a whole: Pooled samples include second doses given at about 4 or 12 weeks.

The assay was immunoSEQ multiplex PCR, and TCRdb's table has in-frame clones only and misses some. The sample contains more than 85,000 clones, about nine tenths of which appear only once. Looked up from germline, CDR1 is MGHRA and CDR2 is YSYEKL. V lost 9 bases and J lost 0; bases outside the gene matches: 3. This CDR3 is built from 13 residues. Material: peripheral blood, obtained on day 0 of AZD1222 vaccination. The chain combines TRBV4-1 with TRBJ2-5; TRBD1 matches at 8 bases. The clonotype originates from an adult in good health. CDR3 residues: CASGDRNQETQYF. The CDR3 DNA reads TGCGCCAGTGGGGACAGGAACCAAGAGACCCAGTACTTC.